Given below is one T cell receptor (beta chain) in context. Produced via immunoSEQ multiplex PCR; TCRdb's table is partial and in-frame only. Here the sample spans more than 35,000 clones, over 80% being singletons. The sample comes from a study of blood T cell repertoires in COVID-19. The CDR3 is made up of 16 amino acids. Trimming cost V 3 bases and J 9 bases; bases outside gene matches: 8. The V gene's germline CDR1 is MNHEY and CDR2 SVGAGI. The chain uses TRBV6-5 and TRBJ1-6, with 10 bases lining up with TRBD1. The clonotype was recovered from a woman under 40 in a cohort sampled during active COVID-19. The material sequenced was peripheral blood. CDR3 sequence: CASSYPRTGGGSPLHF. Written as DNA, the CDR3 is TGTGCCAGCAGTTATCCACGGACAGGGGGAGGTTCACCCCTCCACTTT.